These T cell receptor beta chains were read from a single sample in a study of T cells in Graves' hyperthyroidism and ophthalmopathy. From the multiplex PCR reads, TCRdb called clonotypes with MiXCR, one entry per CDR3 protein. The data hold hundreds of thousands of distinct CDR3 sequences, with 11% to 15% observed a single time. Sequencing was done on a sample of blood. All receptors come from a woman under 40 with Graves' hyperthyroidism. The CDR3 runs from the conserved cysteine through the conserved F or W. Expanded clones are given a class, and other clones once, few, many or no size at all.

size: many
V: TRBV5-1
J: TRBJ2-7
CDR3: CASSLGVSGRNHEQYF

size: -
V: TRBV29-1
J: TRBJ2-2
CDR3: CSVVTSGLVGTGELFF

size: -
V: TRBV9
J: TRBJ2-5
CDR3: CASSVGGPQETQYF

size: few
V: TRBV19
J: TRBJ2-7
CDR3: CASGTGSLYEQYF

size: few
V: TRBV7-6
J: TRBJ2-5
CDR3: CASSLVPQGLAGETQYF

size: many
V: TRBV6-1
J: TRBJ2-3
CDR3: CASSRTSLVTDTQYF

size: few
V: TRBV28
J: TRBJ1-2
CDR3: CASSLLPGASIYGYTF

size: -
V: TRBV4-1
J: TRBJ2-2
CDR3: CASSQDGGSGLFF

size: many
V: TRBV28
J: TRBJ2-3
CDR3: CASRPGLAPDTQYF

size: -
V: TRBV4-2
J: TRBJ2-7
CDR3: CASSQDLGTSGGAYEQYF

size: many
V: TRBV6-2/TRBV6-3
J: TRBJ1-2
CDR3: CASSAVSNYGYTF

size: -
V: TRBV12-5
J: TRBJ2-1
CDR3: CASGLGGGLYNEQFF

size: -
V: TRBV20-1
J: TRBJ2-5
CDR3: CSARDEGDWEQTQYF

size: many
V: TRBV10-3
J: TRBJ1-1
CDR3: CSTSGGRTEAFF

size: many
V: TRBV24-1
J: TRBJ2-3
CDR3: CATSNSAGDSTDTQYF

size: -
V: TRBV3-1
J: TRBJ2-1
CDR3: CASSQRGEEFF

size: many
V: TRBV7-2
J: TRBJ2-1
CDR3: CASSLLAGGNEQFF

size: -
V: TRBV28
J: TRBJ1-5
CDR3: CASSVGQPQHF

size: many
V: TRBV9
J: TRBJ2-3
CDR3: CASSVAAGGSTDTQYF

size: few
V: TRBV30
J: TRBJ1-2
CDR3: CAWSKLIRAHPTYGYTF

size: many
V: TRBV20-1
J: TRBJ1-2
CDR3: CSASGPRAGGLYGYTF

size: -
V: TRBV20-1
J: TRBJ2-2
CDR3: CSASLPGRLTGELFF

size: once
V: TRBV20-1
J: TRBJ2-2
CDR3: CSARPMGYSPGELFF